This T cell receptor beta chain emerged from a study of blood T cell repertoires in COVID-19. For the study at large: T cells, B-cell-depleted T cells, or PBMCs supplied cDNA or gDNA.

CDR1 and CDR2 (germline): SGHTA, FQGTGA. The CDR3 spans 15 residues. J lost 10 bases, V lost 5 bases, and 13 bases had no gene match. As processed by the authors: For nucleated cells, counts were estimated from reference gene primer amplification. Here immunoSEQ multiplex PCR was the method, and the copy in TCRdb shows in-frame clones only, minus some. D and trimming were read from the DNA, whereas the V and J calls and clone size are those reported in that table. The sample yields around 500,000 clones, over 75% seen once. The sample holds one count of this clone. Input material: peripheral blood. This chain uses TRBV7-3 with TRBJ2-1, with 8 bases lining up with TRBD2. The receptor comes from a human donor in a cohort sampled during active COVID-19. CDR3 in DNA: TGTGCCAGCAGCCCAAAAGCGGGAGCCCCAGGGGAGCAGTTCTTC. Encoded protein: CASSPKAGAPGEQFF.